The TCR beta chain under discussion was sequenced for a study of blood T cell repertoires in COVID-19. Overall study context: PBMCs, B-cell-depleted T cells, or T cells provided the cDNA or gDNA that made up the material.

Sequencing used immunoSEQ multiplex PCR; TCRdb keeps in-frame clones, though not all of them. This table holds about 220,000 clones, approximately 83% found once. The source material was peripheral blood. This sequence originates from a woman under 40 who had recovered from COVID-19.

CDR3: CASRKQSGTSGAQVKNIQYF. DNA of the CDR3: TGTGCCAGCAGAAAACAATCCGGGACTAGCGGGGCCCAAGTCAAAAACATTCAGTACTTC. The chain recombines TRBV2 with TRBJ2-4, with TRBD2 matching 13 bases. J was trimmed by 3 bases and V by 6 bases; bases with no gene match: 17. From germline, CDR1 is SNHLY and CDR2 FYNNEI. This CDR3 region has 20 residues. Full variable domain (outside the CDR3, taken from reference TRBV2 and TRBJ2-4): EPEVTQTPSHQVTQMGQEVILRCVPISNHLYFYWYRQILGQKVEFLVSFYNNEISEKSEIFDDQFSVERPDGSNFTLKIRSTKLEDSAMYFCASRKQSGTSGAQVKNIQYFGAGTRLSVL.